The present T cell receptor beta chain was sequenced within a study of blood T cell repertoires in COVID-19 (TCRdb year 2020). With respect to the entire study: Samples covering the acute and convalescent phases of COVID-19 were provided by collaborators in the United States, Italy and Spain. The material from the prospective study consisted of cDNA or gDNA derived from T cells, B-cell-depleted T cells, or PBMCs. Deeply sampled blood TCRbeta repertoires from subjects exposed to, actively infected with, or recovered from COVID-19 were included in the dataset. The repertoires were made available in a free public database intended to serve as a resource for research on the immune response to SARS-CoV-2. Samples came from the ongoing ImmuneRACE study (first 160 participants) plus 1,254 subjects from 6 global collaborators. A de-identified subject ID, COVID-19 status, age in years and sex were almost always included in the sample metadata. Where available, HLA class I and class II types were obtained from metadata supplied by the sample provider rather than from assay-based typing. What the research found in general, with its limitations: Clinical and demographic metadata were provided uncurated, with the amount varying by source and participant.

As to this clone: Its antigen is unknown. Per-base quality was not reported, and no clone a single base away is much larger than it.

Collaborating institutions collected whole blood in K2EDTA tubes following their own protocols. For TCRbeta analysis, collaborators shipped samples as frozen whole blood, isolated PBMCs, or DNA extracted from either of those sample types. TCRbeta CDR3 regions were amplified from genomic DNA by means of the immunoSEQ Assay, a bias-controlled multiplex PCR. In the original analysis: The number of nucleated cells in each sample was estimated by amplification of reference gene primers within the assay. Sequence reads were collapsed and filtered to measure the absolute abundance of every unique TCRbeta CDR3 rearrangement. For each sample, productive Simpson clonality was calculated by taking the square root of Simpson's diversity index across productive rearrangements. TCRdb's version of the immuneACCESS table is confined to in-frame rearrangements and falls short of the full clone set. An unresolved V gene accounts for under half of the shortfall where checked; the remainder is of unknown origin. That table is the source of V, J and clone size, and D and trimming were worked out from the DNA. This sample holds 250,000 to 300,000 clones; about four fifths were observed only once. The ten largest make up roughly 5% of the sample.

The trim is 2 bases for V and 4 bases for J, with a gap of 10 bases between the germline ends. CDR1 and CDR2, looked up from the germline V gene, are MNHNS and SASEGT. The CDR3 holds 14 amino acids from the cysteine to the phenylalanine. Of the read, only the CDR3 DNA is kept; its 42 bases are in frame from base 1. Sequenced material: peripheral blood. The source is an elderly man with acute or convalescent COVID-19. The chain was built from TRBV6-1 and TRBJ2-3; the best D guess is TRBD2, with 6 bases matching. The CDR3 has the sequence CASSEQGGADTQYF. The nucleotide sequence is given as TGTGCCAGCAGTGAACAGGGCGGGGCAGATACGCAGTATTTT.